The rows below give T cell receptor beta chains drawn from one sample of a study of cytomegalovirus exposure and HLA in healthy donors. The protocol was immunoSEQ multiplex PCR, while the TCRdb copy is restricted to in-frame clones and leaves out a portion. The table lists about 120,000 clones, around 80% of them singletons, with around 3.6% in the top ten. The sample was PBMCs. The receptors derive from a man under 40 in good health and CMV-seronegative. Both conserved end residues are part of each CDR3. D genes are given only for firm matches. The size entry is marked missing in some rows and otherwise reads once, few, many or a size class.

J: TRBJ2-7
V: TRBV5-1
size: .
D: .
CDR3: CASSLATDYYEQYF
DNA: TGCGCCAGCAGCTTGGCAACAGACTACTACGAGCAGTACTTC

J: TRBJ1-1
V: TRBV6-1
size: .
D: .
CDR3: CASSERGGAPSGAFF
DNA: TGTGCCAGCAGTGAAAGGGGGGGAGCACCTAGTGGAGCTTTCTTT

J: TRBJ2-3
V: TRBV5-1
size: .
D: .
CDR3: CASSSWTGTDTQYF
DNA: TGCGCCAGCAGCTCGTGGACAGGCACAGATACGCAGTATTTT

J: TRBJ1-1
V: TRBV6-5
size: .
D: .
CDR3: CASSYHSMNTEAFF
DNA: TGTGCCAGCAGTTACCACAGCATGAACACTGAAGCTTTCTTT

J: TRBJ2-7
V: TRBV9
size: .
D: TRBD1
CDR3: CASSAGQGNSKYEQYF
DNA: TGTGCCAGCAGCGCGGGACAGGGGAATTCGAAATACGAGCAGTACTTC

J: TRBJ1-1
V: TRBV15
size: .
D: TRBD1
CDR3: CATSKPGQLNTEAFF
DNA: TGTGCCACCAGTAAACCGGGACAGTTGAACACTGAAGCTTTCTTT

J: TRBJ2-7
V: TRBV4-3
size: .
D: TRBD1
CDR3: CASSQDAQGAREQYF
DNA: TGCGCCAGCAGCCAAGACGCGCAGGGGGCGAGGGAGCAGTACTTC

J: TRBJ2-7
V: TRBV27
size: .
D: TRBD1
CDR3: CASSPGQGRDEQYF
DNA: TGTGCCAGCAGTCCCGGACAGGGGAGGGACGAGCAGTACTTC

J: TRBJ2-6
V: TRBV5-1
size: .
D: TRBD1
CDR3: CASSSPRGLTGANVLTF
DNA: TGCGCCAGCAGCAGCCCCAGGGGGCTGACTGGGGCCAACGTCCTGACTTTC

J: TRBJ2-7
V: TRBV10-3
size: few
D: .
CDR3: CAISGTDYEQYF
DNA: TGTGCCATCAGTGGGACAGACTACGAGCAGTACTTC

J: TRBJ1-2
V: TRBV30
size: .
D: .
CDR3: CAWTNPSISDYGYTF
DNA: TGTGCCTGGACAAATCCCTCCATATCGGACTATGGCTACACCTTC

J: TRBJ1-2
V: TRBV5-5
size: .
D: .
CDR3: CASNRANYGYTF
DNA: TGTGCCAGCAACCGGGCTAACTATGGCTACACCTTC

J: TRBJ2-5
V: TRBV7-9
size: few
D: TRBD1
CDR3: CASSPPATGQPQETQYF
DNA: TGTGCCAGCAGCCCTCCCGCCACGGGACAGCCACAAGAGACCCAGTACTTC

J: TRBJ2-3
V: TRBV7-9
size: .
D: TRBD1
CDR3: CASHGQGSDTQYF
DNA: TGTGCCAGCCATGGACAGGGAAGCGATACGCAGTATTTT

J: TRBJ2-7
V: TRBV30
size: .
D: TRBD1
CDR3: CAWSRTGARYEQYF
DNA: TGTGCCTGGAGCCGGACAGGGGCCAGATACGAGCAGTACTTC

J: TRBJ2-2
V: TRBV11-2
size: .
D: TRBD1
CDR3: CASRGQTFTGELFF
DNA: TGTGCCAGCAGGGGACAGACTTTCACCGGGGAGCTGTTTTTT

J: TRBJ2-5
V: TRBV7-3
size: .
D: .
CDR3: CASSQPGNQETQYF
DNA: TGTGCCAGCAGCCAGCCAGGGAACCAAGAGACCCAGTACTTC

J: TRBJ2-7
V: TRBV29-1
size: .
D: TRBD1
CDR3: CSVETGSSYEQYF
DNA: TGCAGCGTTGAGACAGGGAGCTCCTACGAGCAGTACTTC

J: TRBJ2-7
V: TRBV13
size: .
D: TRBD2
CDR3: CASSLSGGGYEQYF
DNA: TGTGCCAGCAGCCTGAGCGGGGGAGGCTACGAGCAGTACTTC

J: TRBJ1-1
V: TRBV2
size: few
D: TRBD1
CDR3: CASNRGSPEAFF
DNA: TGTGCCAGCAACAGGGGATCCCCCGAAGCTTTCTTT

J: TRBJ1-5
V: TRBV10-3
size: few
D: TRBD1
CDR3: CAISGTVGNQPQHF
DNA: TGTGCCATCAGCGGGACAGTTGGCAATCAGCCCCAGCATTTT

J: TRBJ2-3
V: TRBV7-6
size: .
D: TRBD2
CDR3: CASSLGLAGGASTDTQYF
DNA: TGTGCCAGCAGCTTAGGACTAGCGGGGGGTGCTAGCACAGATACGCAGTATTTT

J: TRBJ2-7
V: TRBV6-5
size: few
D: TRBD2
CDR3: CASGPSGTYEQYF
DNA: TGTGCCAGCGGTCCTAGCGGGACCTACGAGCAGTACTTC

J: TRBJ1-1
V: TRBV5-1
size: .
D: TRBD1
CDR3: CASSFPTGGVRNTEAFF
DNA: TGCGCCAGCAGCTTTCCGACAGGGGGCGTGAGGAACACTGAAGCTTTCTTT

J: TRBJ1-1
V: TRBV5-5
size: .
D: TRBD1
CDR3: CASSPGGRSTEAFF
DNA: TGTGCCAGCAGTCCAGGGGGCAGGAGCACTGAAGCTTTCTTT

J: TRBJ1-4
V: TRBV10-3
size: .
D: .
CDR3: CAISGVAMDRNEKLFF
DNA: TGTGCCATCAGTGGGGTAGCGATGGACAGAAATGAAAAACTGTTTTTT

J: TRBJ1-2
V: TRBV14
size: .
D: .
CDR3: CASSQAGGGPYGYTF
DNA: TGTGCCAGCAGCCAAGCGGGGGGTGGACCCTATGGCTACACCTTC

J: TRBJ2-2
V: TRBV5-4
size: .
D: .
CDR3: CASSLAGTVNTGELFF
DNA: TGTGCCAGCAGCTTGGCTGGGACTGTTAACACCGGGGAGCTGTTTTTT

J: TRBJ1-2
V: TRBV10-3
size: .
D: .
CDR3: CAISDFQLTGGYTF
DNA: TGTGCCATCAGTGATTTTCAGCTAACGGGTGGCTACACCTTC

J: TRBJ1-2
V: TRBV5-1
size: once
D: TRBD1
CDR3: CASSITGTGNGYTF
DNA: TGCGCCAGCAGCATAACCGGGACAGGGAATGGCTACACCTTC

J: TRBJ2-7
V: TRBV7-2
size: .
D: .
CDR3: CASSIDRTTGEQYF
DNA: TGTGCCAGCAGCATAGACAGAACAACTGGGGAGCAGTACTTC

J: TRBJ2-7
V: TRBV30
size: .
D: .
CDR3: CAWSPPEEAYEQYF
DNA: TGTGCCTGGAGCCCCCCAGAAGAGGCCTACGAGCAGTACTTC

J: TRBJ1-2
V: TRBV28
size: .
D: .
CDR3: CASSLGGTNYGYTF
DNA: TGTGCCAGCAGTTTGGGGGGAACCAACTATGGCTACACCTTC